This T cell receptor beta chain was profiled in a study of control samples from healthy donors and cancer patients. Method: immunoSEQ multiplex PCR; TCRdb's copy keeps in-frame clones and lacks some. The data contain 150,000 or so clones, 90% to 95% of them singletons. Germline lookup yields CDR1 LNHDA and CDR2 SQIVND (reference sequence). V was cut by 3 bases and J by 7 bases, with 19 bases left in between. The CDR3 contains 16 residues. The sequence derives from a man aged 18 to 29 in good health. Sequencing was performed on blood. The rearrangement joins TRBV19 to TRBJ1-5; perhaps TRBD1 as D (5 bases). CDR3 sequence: CASSIEAGVWKQPQHF. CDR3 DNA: TGTGCCAGTAGTATTGAAGCGGGGGTGTGGAAACAGCCCCAGCATTTT.